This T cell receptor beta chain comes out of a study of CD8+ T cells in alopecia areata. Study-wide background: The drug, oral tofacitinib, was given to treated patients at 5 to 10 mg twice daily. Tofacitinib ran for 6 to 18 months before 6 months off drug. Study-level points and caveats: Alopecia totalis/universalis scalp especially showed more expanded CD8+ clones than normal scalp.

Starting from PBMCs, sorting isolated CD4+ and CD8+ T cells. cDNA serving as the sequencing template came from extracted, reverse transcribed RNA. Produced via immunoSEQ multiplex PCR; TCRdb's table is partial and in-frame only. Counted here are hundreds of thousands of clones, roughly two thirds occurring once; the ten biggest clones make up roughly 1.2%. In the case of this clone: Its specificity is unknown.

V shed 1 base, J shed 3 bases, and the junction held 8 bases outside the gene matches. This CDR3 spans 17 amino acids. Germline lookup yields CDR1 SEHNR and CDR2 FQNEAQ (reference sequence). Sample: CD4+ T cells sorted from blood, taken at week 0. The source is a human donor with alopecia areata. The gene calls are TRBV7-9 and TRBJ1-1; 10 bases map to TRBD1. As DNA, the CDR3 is TGTGCCAGCAGCTTAGGAGCCGGGACAGGGGATGACACTGAAGCTTTCTTT. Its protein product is CASSLGAGTGDDTEAFF. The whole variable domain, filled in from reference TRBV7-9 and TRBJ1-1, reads DTGVSQNPRHKITKRGQNVTFRCDPISEHNRLYWYRQTLGQGPEFLTYFQNEAQLEKSRLLSDRFSAERPKGSFSTLEIQRTEQGDSAMYLCASSLGAGTGDDTEAFFGQGTRLTVV.